These 29 T cell receptor beta chains were all obtained from the same sample, sequenced in a study of cytotoxic CD8 clonotypes in ibrutinib-treated CLL. The protocol was immunoSEQ multiplex PCR, while the TCRdb copy is restricted to in-frame clones and leaves out a portion. Of about 72,000 clones in the sample, 75% to 85% are singletons; the top ten hold roughly 7.1%. The material was PBMCs, obtained at disease progression, from a patient treated with ibrutinib. The receptors come from a human donor with chronic lymphocytic leukemia.

The V and J genes are TRBV5-6 and TRBJ2-5; 7 bases fit TRBD1. In germline, CDR1 is SGHDT, CDR2 YYEEEE. The CDR3 is 16 residues long. V lost 4 bases to trimming and J lost 0 bases; unmatched junction nucleotides: 9. CDR3 region: CASSRPGQFYQETQYF. DNA for the CDR3: TGTGCCAGCAGCCGGCCGGGACAGTTTTACCAAGAGACCCAGTACTTC.

The chain joins TRBV6-6 to TRBJ1-2; D remains unclear. Germline V gene data show CDR1 as MNHNY and CDR2 as SVGAGI (reference sequence). The V end lost 3 bases, the J end lost 8 bases, and 16 bases lay between the germline ends. This CDR3 is 14 amino acids long. The CDR3 reads CASSYLNGGGGYTF. In DNA, the CDR3 is TGTGCCAGCAGTTATCTCAACGGAGGAGGAGGCTACACCTTC.

The rearrangement links TRBV18 to TRBJ2-7; no firm D call. This CDR3 comprises 15 residues. Germline V CDR1 and CDR2: KGHSH, LQKENI. Trimming removed 6 bases at V and 7 bases at J, with 22 bases between. CDR3 residues: CASSAPSVPGLEQYF. The CDR3, as DNA: TGTGCCAGCTCGGCACCGTCAGTTCCCGGTCTGGAGCAGTACTTC.

This chain links TRBV30 with TRBJ1-2; 8 positions agree with TRBD1. Trimming took 7 bases from V and 5 from J; bases not matched to a gene: 15. This CDR3 is built from 15 residues. The germline CDR1 and CDR2 sequences are GTSNPN and SVGIG (reference sequence). The chain's CDR3 is CAYRLTDRGWYGYTF. The CDR3 DNA reads as TGTGCCTACCGCCTAACCGACAGGGGATGGTATGGCTACACCTTC.

V gene TRBV2 combines with J gene TRBJ2-2; no definite D call. Trimming stripped 3 bases from V and 0 bases from J, with 8 bases between. This CDR3 has 15 residues. Germline assignment: CDR1 SNHLY and CDR2 FYNNEI. The CDR3 nucleotides read TGTGCCAGCAGTGAGTGGGCTACGAACACCGGGGAGCTGTTTTTT. It codes for CASSEWATNTGELFF.

V and J are TRBV5-1 and TRBJ2-3, with 9 bases aligning to TRBD2. Trimming cost V 0 bases and J 2 bases; bases outside gene matches: 10. Germline-derived CDR1 and CDR2 are SGHRS and YFSETQ. The CDR3 loop spans 18 amino acids. The CDR3 DNA is TGCGCCAGCAGCTTGGTGGCCCCTCTAGCGGGATTCACAGATACGCAGTATTTT. This codes for CASSLVAPLAGFTDTQYF.

The chain uses TRBV7-2 and TRBJ2-5, with 12 bases aligning to TRBD2. The CDR3 spans 15 residues. V lost 2 bases, J lost 5 bases, and 3 bases stayed unmatched. Per the germline V gene, CDR1 is SGHTA and CDR2 is FQGNSA. The CDR3 is CASSLFLAGGETQYF. In DNA form, the CDR3 reads TGTGCCAGCAGCTTATTCCTAGCGGGAGGGGAGACCCAGTACTTC.

The chain combines TRBV19 with TRBJ1-1; D is unclear. CDR3 length: 14 amino acids. Deletions cut 5 bases from V and 0 bases from J, with 10 bases between. Germline CDR1 and CDR2: LNHDA and SQIVND (reference sequence). The CDR3 protein is CASSARMLNTEAFF. CDR3 DNA sequence: TGTGCCAGTAGTGCCCGGATGCTGAACACTGAAGCTTTCTTT.

This chain connects TRBV20-1 to TRBJ1-1; maybe TRBD1 (6 bases). With 4 bases removed from V and 8 bases from J, the gap between germline ends came to 8 bases. The V gene's germline CDR1 is DFQATT and CDR2 SNEGSKA (reference sequence). The CDR3 consists of 10 residues. The CDR3 region has the DNA TGCAGTGCTACAGGGGCCGAAGCTTTCTTT. Translation gives CSATGAEAFF.

This clone was seen only once. V usage is TRBV30 and J usage is TRBJ2-7; unclear D gene. Trimming took off 0 bases at V and 7 bases at J, with 7 bases between the two ends. Germline V lookup: CDR1 GTSNPN, CDR2 SVGIG (reference sequence). This CDR3 spans 11 amino acids. The CDR3 region is CAWSVVGEQYF. CDR3 nucleotides: TGTGCCTGGAGTGTCGTAGGGGAGCAGTACTTC.

The V call is TRBV4-2, the J call TRBJ2-7, with 7 bases aligning to TRBD2. Germline lookup yields CDR1 LGHNA and CDR2 YNFKEQ. CDR3 length: 16 amino acids. The V and J ends lost 1 base and 5 bases, in that order; junction bases with no gene match: 11. The CDR3 bases are TGTGCCAGCAGCCAAGTTGGGCCAGCGGGAACCCACGAGCAGTACTTC. It yields the protein CASSQVGPAGTHEQYF.

This clone occurred a few times. The chain combines TRBV12-2 with TRBJ2-7. TRBV12-2 constitutes a pseudogene. The CDR3 sequence is 13 residues long. The CDR3 spells CASRLIFPYEQYF. For the CDR3, the DNA is TGTGCAAGTCGCTTGATTTTTCCCTACGAGCAGTACTTC.

The chain carries TRBV9 and TRBJ2-7; D not certain. Trimming cost V 0 bases and J 1 base, with 5 bases left between them. Germline values: CDR1 SGDLS, CDR2 YYNGEE. The CDR3 totals 13 residues. The CDR3 sequence is CASSVEGSYEQYF. The CDR3, as DNA: TGTGCCAGCAGCGTAGAAGGTTCCTACGAGCAGTACTTC.

V is TRBV10-1 and J is TRBJ2-5; D not certain. Germline V gene data show CDR1 as WNHNN and CDR2 as SYGVQD (reference sequence). The CDR3 length is 12 residues. The ends were cut back, 3 bases at V and 10 bases at J, with 12 bases in the middle. CDR3 nucleotides: TGCGCCAGCAGTGATTTGGGATACGGCCAGTACTTC. Translated: CASSDLGYGQYF.

The rearrangement links TRBV4-1 to TRBJ2-7; 7 bases are a match to TRBD1. Germline CDR1 and CDR2: MGHRA and YSYEKL. The CDR3 is made up of 15 amino acids. The junction had 11 bases not matched to a gene; V was cut back by 4 bases and J by 5 bases. The CDR3 DNA is TGCGCCAGCAGCCCGCGAGGGGGCGTGAGCCACGAGCAGTACTTC. It translates to CASSPRGGVSHEQYF.

DNA for the CDR3: TGTGCCAGCAGCGGCCGCAGGGATCCCGGGGAGCTGTTTTTT. Translating it yields CASSGRRDPGELFF. The gene calls are TRBV9 and TRBJ2-2; TRBD1 is a possible D gene (5 bases). Germline assignment: CDR1 SGDLS and CDR2 YYNGEE. The CDR3 is made up of 14 amino acids. V lost 3 bases to trimming and J lost 6 bases, with 12 bases between them.

The chain is built from TRBV13 and TRBJ1-3, with 8 bases aligning to TRBD1. This CDR3 contains 15 residues. Per the germline V gene, CDR1 is PRHDT and CDR2 is FYEKMQ (reference sequence). Losses at the gene ends were 0 bases for V and 3 bases for J; bases not matched to a gene: 1. CDR3 nucleotides: TGTGCCAGCAGCTTAGGCGGACAGGGTGGAAACACCATATATTTT. Translated: CASSLGGQGGNTIYF.

This sequence joins TRBV7-9 and TRBJ2-5; D possibly corresponds to TRBD1 (5 bases). V shed 3 bases and J shed 5 bases, with 13 bases lying between them. The germline V gene encodes CDR1 SEHNR and CDR2 FQNEAQ (reference sequence). The CDR3 is 14 amino acids. CDR3 bases: TGTGCCAGCAGCTTGGCCAGGTCAGGGGAGACCCAGTACTTC. Encoded protein: CASSLARSGETQYF.

This clone was recorded once. The V and J genes are TRBV5-6 and TRBJ1-2; unclear D gene. This CDR3 region has 14 residues. Trimming left V 0 bases short and J 5 bases short, with 11 bases between. Germline V CDR1 and CDR2: SGHDT, YYEEEE. The CDR3 region is CASSLVRSGYGYTF. CDR3 nucleotides: TGTGCCAGCAGCTTGGTACGCAGTGGATATGGCTACACCTTC.

The rearrangement joins TRBV7-2 to TRBJ1-2; TRBD1 is a possible D gene (6 bases). The CDR3 runs 15 residues. Germline V gene lookup returns CDR1 SGHTA and CDR2 FQGNSA. Trimming cost V 4 bases and J 3 bases, with 15 bases left between them. The CDR3 sequence is CASSYRDRSHYGYTF. DNA of the CDR3: TGTGCCAGCAGCTACAGGGACCGATCTCACTATGGCTACACCTTC.

The chain combines TRBV5-5 with TRBJ2-7; 8 nucleotides agree with TRBD1. The J segment lost 4 bases and the V segment lost 0 bases, leaving 6 bases of the junction unmatched. Germline lookup yields CDR1 SGHKS and CDR2 YYEKEE (reference sequence). This CDR3 comprises 15 residues. CDR3: CASSLVPGQDYEQYF. CDR3 bases: TGTGCCAGCAGCTTGGTTCCGGGACAGGATTACGAGCAGTACTTC. Together with reference TRBV5-5 and TRBJ2-7, the CDR3 gives the full variable domain: DAGVTQSPTHLIKTRGQQVTLRCSPISGHKSVSWYQQVLGQGPQFIFQYYEKEERGRGNFPDRFSARQFPNYSSELNVNALLLGDSALYLCASSLVPGQDYEQYFGPGTRLTVT.

This rearrangement joins TRBV5-1 to TRBJ2-1, with 13 bases aligning to TRBD2. CDR1 and CDR2 from the germline V gene are SGHRS and YFSETQ. J gave up 8 bases and V 4 bases, and 6 bases lay outside the gene matches. This CDR3 region has 15 residues. As DNA, the CDR3 is TGCGCCAGCAGCCGGACTAGCGGGAGTGGCGATGAGCAGTTCTTC. Translation gives CASSRTSGSGDEQFF. The whole variable domain, remainder taken from reference TRBV5-1 and TRBJ2-1, is KAGVTQTPRYLIKTRGQQVTLSCSPISGHRSVSWYQQTPGQGLQFLFEYFSETQRNKGNFPGRFSGRQFSNSRSEMNVSTLELGDSALYLCASSRTSGSGDEQFFGPGTRLTVL.

The chain has TRBV29-1 and TRBJ1-2; D is unresolved. CDR1 and CDR2 from the germline V gene are SQVTM and ANQGSEA. There are 12 residues in the CDR3. The V end lost 1 base, the J end lost 4 bases, and 7 bases lay between the germline ends. The CDR3, as DNA: TGCAGCGTTGAAGTAGGAGCCTATGGCTACACCTTC. It specifies CSVEVGAYGYTF. Variable domain in full (rest from reference TRBV29-1 and TRBJ1-2): SAVISQKPSRDICQRGTSLTIQCQVDSQVTMMFWYRQQPGQSLTLIATANQGSEATYESGFVIDKFPISRPNLTFSTLTVSNMSPEDSSIYLCSVEVGAYGYTFGSGTRLTVV.

The chain carries TRBV2 and TRBJ1-1; no reliable D call. The CDR3 contains 14 residues. The V and J ends lost 6 bases and 6 bases respectively, with 17 bases between them. The germline V gene encodes CDR1 SNHLY and CDR2 FYNNEI. The CDR3, as DNA: TGTGCCAGCAGGTTTGAGAGTACAGCGCCTGAAGCTTTCTTT. Residues: CASRFESTAPEAFF. Complete variable domain (other parts from reference TRBV2 and TRBJ1-1): EPEVTQTPSHQVTQMGQEVILRCVPISNHLYFYWYRQILGQKVEFLVSFYNNEISEKSEIFDDQFSVERPDGSNFTLKIRSTKLEDSAMYFCASRFESTAPEAFFGQGTRLTVV.

The gene calls are TRBV28 and TRBJ1-6; D is unresolved. Germline CDR1 reads MDHEN; CDR2 reads SYDVKM. V lost 7 bases and J 16 bases, leaving 20 bases between the germline ends. The CDR3 contains 13 residues. The CDR3 sequence: CASTSPGRSDLHF. In DNA, the CDR3 is TGTGCCAGCACCAGTCCGGGCCGGAGCGATCTCCACTTT.

V and J are TRBV18 and TRBJ2-7; no clear D gene. The ends were cut back, 3 bases at V and 1 base at J, with 7 bases in the middle. There are 13 residues in the CDR3. Germline CDR1 is KGHSH and CDR2 is LQKENI. The CDR3 region has the DNA TGTGCCAGCTCACCTGGTGGATCCTACGAGCAGTACTTC. This codes for CASSPGGSYEQYF.

This chain connects TRBV9 to TRBJ1-2; D gene unclear. In germline, CDR1 is SGDLS, CDR2 YYNGEE. CDR3 length equals 12 residues. V gave up 4 bases and J gave up 5 bases, with 9 bases separating them. CDR3 loop: CASSSPPYGYTF. The CDR3 DNA sequence: TGTGCCAGCAGCTCCCCGCCGTATGGCTACACCTTC.

The V and J genes are TRBV28 and TRBJ1-2; maybe TRBD1 (5 bases). The CDR3 has 15 residues. Per germline, CDR1 MDHEN and CDR2 SYDVKM. V lost 8 bases, J lost 1 base, and 17 bases lay in between. CDR3 nucleotides: TGTGCCAGCGCTTTGGGGCCAACTCTTAACTATGGCTACACCTTC. This codes for CASALGPTLNYGYTF.

The V call is TRBV30, the J call TRBJ1-2; unclear D gene. The V end lost 3 bases, the J end lost 2 bases, and 10 bases lay between the germline ends. This CDR3 spans 13 amino acids. CDR1 and CDR2 from the germline V gene are GTSNPN and SVGIG (reference sequence). CDR3 DNA sequence: TGTGCCTGGAGCCGACTTTCGAACTATGGCTACACCTTC. This translates into CAWSRLSNYGYTF.